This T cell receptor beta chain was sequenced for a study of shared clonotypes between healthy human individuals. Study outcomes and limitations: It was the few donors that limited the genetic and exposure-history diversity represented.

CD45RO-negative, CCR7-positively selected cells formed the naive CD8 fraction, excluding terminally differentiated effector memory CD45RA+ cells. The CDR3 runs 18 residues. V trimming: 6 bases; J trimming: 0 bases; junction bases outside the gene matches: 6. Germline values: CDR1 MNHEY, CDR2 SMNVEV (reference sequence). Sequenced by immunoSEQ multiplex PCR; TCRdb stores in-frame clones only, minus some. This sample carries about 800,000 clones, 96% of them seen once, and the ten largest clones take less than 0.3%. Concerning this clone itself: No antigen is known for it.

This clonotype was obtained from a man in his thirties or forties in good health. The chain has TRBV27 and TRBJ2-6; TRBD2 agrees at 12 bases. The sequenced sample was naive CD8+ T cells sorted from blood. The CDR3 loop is CASSPGLAGSSGANVLTF. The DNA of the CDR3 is TGTGCCAGCAGCCCAGGACTAGCGGGATCCTCTGGGGCCAACGTCCTGACTTTC.